This TCR beta chain came from a study of CD8 T cells in Susac syndrome. Roughly 0.5 to 1 ug RNA was reverse transcribed with random hexamers. TCR beta CDR3 was amplified by immunoSEQ covering 54 Vbeta and 13 Jbeta. TCRdb re-called the immunoSEQ multiplex PCR reads through MiXCR, storing one row per CDR3 protein. The sample contains roughly 190,000 distinct CDR3 sequences, 91% of which appear only once. Regarding this clonotype: Antigen unknown.

This CDR3 has 16 residues. V lost 4 bases to trimming and J lost 5 bases; unmatched junction nucleotides: 12. Germline assignment: CDR1 SGHNT and CDR2 YYREEE (reference sequence). Findings and caveats of the study: As acknowledged by the study, its TCR sequencing and HLA analysis included a relatively small number of individuals.

Blood CD8+ and CD4+ T cells underwent high-throughput TCR beta sequencing. Negative magnetic isolation gave CD8+ and CD4+ cells; FACS enriched CD8+ TEMRA. Sequencing was performed on CD4+ T cells from PBMCs. The clonotype comes from a human donor with Susac syndrome. The chain recombines TRBV5-4 with TRBJ2-7; TRBD1 agrees at 10 bases. This chain's CDR3 is CASSLRIGTGADEQYF. For the CDR3, the DNA is TGTGCCAGCAGCCTGAGGATCGGGACAGGGGCCGACGAGCAGTACTTC.